What follows are 7 T cell receptor beta chains derived from one specimen sequenced in a study of T cell repertoires in cytomegalovirus infection. TCRdb ran MiXCR on the reads and lists one entry per CDR3 protein. Of more than 90,000 distinct CDR3 sequences in the sample, around 9.1% were seen once. Their target antigens are unknown. Material for sequencing was PBMCs, sequenced either directly or after in vitro stimulation (not recorded which). The receptors derive from a human donor in good health (CMV status not recorded). Some clones in this sample may be carry-over from other donors' samples.

The genes are TRBV10-3 and TRBJ2-7; the D call may be TRBD1 or TRBD2 (5 bases each). V shed 10 bases and J shed 1 base, with 14 bases lying between them. The CDR3 consists of 13 residues. Germline CDR1 reads ENHRY; CDR2 reads SYGVKD. The CDR3 DNA follows: TGTGCCACCCGGGGCAGAGGATCCTACGAGCAGTACTTC. Its translation is CATRGRGSYEQYF.

This clonotype has a handful of counts. This sequence joins TRBV20-1 and TRBJ1-1; D is ambiguous. The CDR3 length is 13 residues. Germline CDR1 and CDR2: DFQATT and SNEGSKA (reference sequence). The DNA for the CDR3 is TGCAGGGTCTCGGCCCTGGTTGGCACTGAAGCTTTCTTT. This sequence encodes CRVSALVGTEAFF.

This clonotype was seen ten or more times. V and J are TRBV28 and TRBJ1-3; D is uncertain. V was trimmed by 10 bases and J by 4 bases, leaving 17 bases between them. This CDR3 has 14 residues. The germline V gene encodes CDR1 MDHEN and CDR2 SYDVKM. The CDR3 loop is CATQPPFRGNTIYF. DNA of the CDR3: TGTGCCACCCAGCCCCCCTTCAGAGGAAACACCATATATTTT.

This clonotype was seen only a few times. The chain combines TRBV19 with TRBJ2-5, with TRBD1 matching over 8 bases. The trim removed 6 bases at V and 5 bases at J, leaving 5 bases unmatched. The CDR3 totals 13 residues. CDR1 is LNHDA and CDR2 is SQIVND in the germline V gene (reference sequence). The CDR3 nucleotides read TGTGCCAGTAGCCCGGGACAGGAGGAGACCCAGTACTTC. The encoded protein is CASSPGQEETQYF.

The table lists this clonotype with many counts. The chain combines TRBV6-2 or TRBV6-3 with TRBJ1-5; unclear D gene. Germline CDR1 and CDR2: MNHEY and SVGEGT. This CDR3 has 14 amino acids. V lost 3 bases and J lost 3, with 9 bases in between. The CDR3 sequence: CASSYRQVNQPQHF. The CDR3 DNA follows: TGTGCCAGCAGTTATCGTCAGGTCAATCAGCCCCAGCATTTT.

This clonotype was recorded a few times. The V gene is TRBV12-3 or TRBV12-4, the J gene TRBJ2-7, with D possibly TRBD1 on 5 matching bases. The CDR3 is 12 amino acids. Between the trimmed V and J ends, which lost 5 bases and 5 bases, there was a span of 10 bases. The CDR3: CASSKGQNEQYF. DNA of the CDR3: TGTGCCAGCAGTAAGGGGCAAAACGAGCAGTACTTC.

This clonotype was detected only a few times. The chain joins TRBV7-2 to TRBJ2-2; D call uncertain. The CDR3 consists of 12 residues. The germline CDR1 and CDR2 sequences are SGHTA and FQGNSA. Trimming removed 5 bases from V and 7 bases from J, with 8 bases in between. This chain's CDR3 is CASSHEFGELFF. CDR3 DNA sequence: TGTGCCAGCAGCCATGAGTTCGGGGAGCTGTTTTTT.